This is a list of T cell receptor beta chains from one sample in a study of PD-1 blockade in classical Hodgkin lymphoma. Method: immunoSEQ multiplex PCR; TCRdb's copy keeps in-frame clones and lacks some. The profile shows about 24,000 clones, 80% to 85% of them singletons. The sequences come from peripheral blood mononuclear cells (PBMCs), collected before the second cycle of nivolumab. The receptors shown here come from a human donor with classical Hodgkin lymphoma. Both conserved end residues are part of each CDR3. The D gene is left open where the match is weak.

TRBD2	TRBJ2-1	TRBV30	TGTGCCTGGAGTGGTCTAGCGGCTATTGGGCTGTTCTTC	CAWSGLAAIGLFF
NA	TRBJ2-3	TRBV7-2	TGTGCCAGCAGCCTCGCAGGGGCCGATACGCAGTATTTT	CASSLAGADTQYF
NA	TRBJ2-5	TRBV27	TGTGCCAGCAGTCCCACTGGTTGGGAGACCCAGTACTTC	CASSPTGWETQYF
NA	TRBJ2-7	TRBV7-8	TGTGCCAGCACCCGACGGCTAGAAGGCAAGCAGTACTTC	CASTRRLEGKQYF
NA	TRBJ1-2	TRBV19	TGTGCCAGTAGCCCAGGGCCCCCTTATAATGGCTACACCTTC	CASSPGPPYNGYTF
NA	TRBJ2-7	TRBV9	TGTGCCAGCAGCGTAGTAGGGCCAATCTACGAGCAGTACTTC	CASSVVGPIYEQYF
NA	TRBJ1-3	TRBV29-1	TGCAGCGTAGGCGTCGGAAACACCATATATTTT	CSVGVGNTIYF
TRBD2	TRBJ2-1	TRBV12-5	TGTGCTAGTGGTTGGCAGGCGGGAGACGGTGAGCAGTTCTTC	CASGWQAGDGEQFF
TRBD2	TRBJ2-3	TRBV4-2	TGTGCCAGCAGCCGAGGGACTAGCGGGGGGGCGACAGATACGCAGTATTTT	CASSRGTSGGATDTQYF
TRBD2	TRBJ2-3	TRBV2	TGTGCCAGCAAGAAGCTAGCGGGGGGGACAAGGGGCACAGATACGCAGTATTTT	CASKKLAGGTRGTDTQYF
TRBD1	TRBJ2-3	TRBV6-5	TGTGCCAGCAGTGGACAGGGCTCCACAGATACGCAGTATTTT	CASSGQGSTDTQYF
NA	TRBJ1-3	TRBV27	TGTGCCAGCAGTTTAGGAAACACCATATATTTT	CASSLGNTIYF
NA	TRBJ1-2	TRBV30	TGTGCCTGGAGTGGGGCGGACTATGGCTACACCTTC	CAWSGADYGYTF
NA	TRBJ1-1	TRBV29-1	TGCAGCGTTGAAAAGGATTTGGGAGCTTTCTTT	CSVEKDLGAFF
NA	TRBJ1-4	TRBV2	TGTGCCAGCAGTCGATCGCAAGGAATTAATGAAAAACTGTTTTTT	CASSRSQGINEKLFF
NA	TRBJ2-3	TRBV9	TGTGCCAGCAGCGTGTGGAGCACAGATACGCAGTATTTT	CASSVWSTDTQYF
TRBD2	TRBJ2-2	TRBV4-1	TGCGCCAGCAGCGTGGGAGGGGCCGGGGAGCTGTTTTTT	CASSVGGAGELFF
NA	TRBJ1-1	TRBV5-1	TGCGCCAGCAGCTTGGCCGGACAGCCGGGGTTGAACACTGAAGCTTTCTTT	CASSLAGQPGLNTEAFF
NA	TRBJ1-6	TRBV6-5	TGTGCCAGCAGTTACTCTCTTAATAATTCACCCCTCCACTTT	CASSYSLNNSPLHF
NA	TRBJ1-5	TRBV20-1	TGCAGTGCTGGCAATCAGCCCCAGCATTTT	CSAGNQPQHF
TRBD1	TRBJ1-4	TRBV2	TGTGCCAGCAGTGATGGGGACAGGGGAAAAAGGTCTGGGGAAAAACTGTTTTTT	CASSDGDRGKRSGEKLFF
NA	TRBJ2-1	TRBV10-1	TGCGCCAGCAGTGAGATGACAGTCAGTGAGCAGTTCTTC	CASSEMTVSEQFF